These 6 T cell receptor beta chains originate from one sample sequenced in a study of blood T cell repertoires in COVID-19. Assay: immunoSEQ multiplex PCR; the TCRdb copy retains only in-frame clones and omits some. The data show 70,000 or so clones, 82% seen once. Source material: peripheral blood. The receptor set was obtained from a human donor in a cohort sampled during active COVID-19.

The gene calls are TRBV4-1 and TRBJ1-5, with D possibly being TRBD1 (5 bases). The V gene's germline CDR1 is MGHRA and CDR2 YSYEKL. Between the trimmed V and J ends, which lost 4 bases and 7 bases, there was a span of 17 bases. The CDR3 contains 15 residues. The CDR3 coding sequence is TGCGCCAGCAGCCGATTGTGGGGGGAAGAGCAGCCCCAGCATTTT. Protein sequence: CASSRLWGEEQPQHF.

The V gene is TRBV6-5, the J gene TRBJ2-5; D might be TRBD2 (6 bases). The germline gives CDR1 MNHEY, CDR2 SVGAGI. This CDR3 region has 16 residues. V was clipped by 4 bases and J by 5 bases, with 20 bases between them. CDR3 DNA: TGTGCCAGCAGTTCCCAACCCCCGGGGGTGATGGAGACCCAGTACTTC. This encodes CASSSQPPGVMETQYF.

This rearrangement joins TRBV20-1 to TRBJ2-7; a possible D gene is TRBD1 (5 bases). The CDR3 has 11 residues. Germline values: CDR1 DFQATT, CDR2 SNEGSKA (reference sequence). Trimming shortened V by 5 bases and J by 8 bases, and 13 bases separated the two germline ends. The CDR3: CSAPRMGQQYF. In DNA form, the CDR3 reads TGCAGTGCTCCTCGGATGGGGCAGCAGTACTTC.

For the CDR3, the DNA is TGTGCCAGCAGTGAAGGGAGAGGTTATACGCAGTATTTT. Its protein product is CASSEGRGYTQYF. The chain couples TRBV6-1 to TRBJ2-3; the D is unclear. The CDR3 spans 13 residues. Germline V gives CDR1 MNHNS, CDR2 SASEGT. With 1 base removed from V and 7 bases from J, the gap between germline ends came to 9 bases.

Only a few counts were recorded for this clone. V and J are TRBV11-2 and TRBJ2-7; TRBD1 is a possible D gene (6 bases). The V and J ends lost 3 bases and 7 bases respectively, with 19 bases between them. Germline lookup yields CDR1 SGHAT and CDR2 FQNNGV. This CDR3 contains 15 residues. The CDR3, as DNA: TGTGCCAGCAGCTTCCCTCCAACAGGGTGGGGGGAGCAGTACTTC. The encoded protein is CASSFPPTGWGEQYF.

The J gene is TRBJ2-4, the V gene TRBV11-2, with 7 bases aligning to TRBD1. V shed 5 bases and J 0 bases; nucleotides not matched to a gene: 16. The CDR3 loop spans 19 amino acids. The germline CDR1 and CDR2 sequences are SGHAT and FQNNGV. The CDR3 sequence: CASSHVRDRQYLAKNIQYF. In DNA form, the CDR3 reads TGTGCCAGCAGCCACGTACGGGACAGACAATACTTAGCCAAAAACATTCAGTACTTC.